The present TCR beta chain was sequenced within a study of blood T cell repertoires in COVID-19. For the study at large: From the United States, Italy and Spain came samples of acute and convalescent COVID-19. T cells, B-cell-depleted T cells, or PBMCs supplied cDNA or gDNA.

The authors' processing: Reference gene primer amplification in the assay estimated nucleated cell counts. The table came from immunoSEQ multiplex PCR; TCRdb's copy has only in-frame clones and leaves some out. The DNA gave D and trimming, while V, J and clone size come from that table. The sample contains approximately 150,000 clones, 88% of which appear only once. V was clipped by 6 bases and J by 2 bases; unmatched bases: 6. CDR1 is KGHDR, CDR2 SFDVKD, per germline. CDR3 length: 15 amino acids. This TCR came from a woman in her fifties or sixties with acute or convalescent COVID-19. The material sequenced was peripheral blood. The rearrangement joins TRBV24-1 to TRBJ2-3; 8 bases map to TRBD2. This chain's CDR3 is CATSPGGGFTDTQYF. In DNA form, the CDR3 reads TGTGCCACCAGTCCCGGGGGGGGATTCACAGATACGCAGTATTTT.